The 27 T cell receptor beta chains reported below all come from one sample, sequenced in a study of cytomegalovirus exposure and HLA in healthy donors. Both 60 Vbeta primers and 13 Jbeta primers went into the PCR. The protocol was immunoSEQ multiplex PCR, while the TCRdb copy is restricted to in-frame clones and leaves out a portion. The sample has some 160,000 clones, 60% to 85% seen once. The sample was PBMCs. These receptors all stem from a woman between 40 and 50 years old in good health and CMV-seronegative.

The table lists this clone with a few counts. This chain connects TRBV29-1 to TRBJ1-1, with a weak D call TRBD1 (5 bases). V shed 4 bases and J shed 8 bases, with 14 bases lying between them. CDR3 length: 12 amino acids. The germline gives CDR1 SQVTM, CDR2 ANQGSEA. The CDR3: CSVAGWVNEAFF. Here the CDR3 DNA reads TGCAGCGTTGCAGGGTGGGTGAACGAAGCTTTCTTT.

The rearrangement joins TRBV14 to TRBJ2-7; D is unclear. Per germline, CDR1 SGHDN and CDR2 FVKESK. The length of the CDR3 is 12 residues. Trimming left V 0 bases short and J 3 bases short, with 3 bases between. The CDR3 sequence: CASSQEYYEQYF. Here the CDR3 DNA reads TGTGCCAGCAGCCAAGAGTACTACGAGCAGTACTTC.

CDR3 nucleotides: TGTGCCAGCACGGAATGGGGGGGATCTGGAAACACCATATATTTT. Amino acids: CASTEWGGSGNTIYF. The J gene is TRBJ1-3, the V gene TRBV28; D possibly corresponds to TRBD1 (5 bases). The V gene's germline CDR1 is MDHEN and CDR2 SYDVKM. The V gene lost 7 bases and the J gene lost 1 base, with 14 bases spanning the gap. The CDR3 runs 15 residues.

V and J are TRBV7-9 and TRBJ1-2, with D unclear. CDR3 size: 11 residues. The germline V gene encodes CDR1 SEHNR and CDR2 FQNEAQ (reference sequence). Trimming took off 1 base at V and 8 bases at J, with 5 bases between the two ends. Written as DNA, the CDR3 is TGTGCCAGCAGCTTAGGGGCCGGCTACACCTTC. This translates into CASSLGAGYTF.

The V and J genes are TRBV10-3 and TRBJ1-5; 12 positions agree with TRBD1. This CDR3 has 14 amino acids. V shed 10 bases, J shed 3 bases, and the junction held 4 bases outside the gene matches. Germline-derived CDR1 and CDR2 are ENHRY and SYGVKD. CDR3 coding DNA: TGTGCCACCCGGGACAGGGGGCCCAATCAGCCCCAGCATTTT. This translates into CATRDRGPNQPQHF.

In its sample, this clone was seen a few times. V is TRBV4-1 and J is TRBJ1-6; D is possibly TRBD1 (5 bases). This CDR3 has 15 amino acids. Germline V gene data show CDR1 as MGHRA and CDR2 as YSYEKL. Trimming removed 2 bases at V and 3 bases at J, with 8 bases between. The CDR3 coding sequence is TGCGCCAGCAGCCAAAAGGGACTCTATAATTCACCCCTCCACTTT. This gives the protein CASSQKGLYNSPLHF.

The V gene is TRBV6-5, the J gene TRBJ2-3; 10 bases are shared with TRBD1. Germline V gene sequence: CDR1 MNHEY, CDR2 SVGAGI. The ends lost 6 bases at V and 2 bases at J; junction bases unmatched: 5. CDR3 size: 15 residues. CDR3 in DNA: TGTGCCAGCAGGGGACAGGGGCTTTCCACAGATACGCAGTATTTT. Its protein product is CASRGQGLSTDTQYF.

This chain connects TRBV29-1 to TRBJ1-1; 8 nucleotides align to TRBD1. V lost 6 bases, J lost 6 bases, and 12 bases stayed unmatched. This CDR3 has 14 residues. CDR1 is SQVTM and CDR2 is ANQGSEA in the germline V gene. CDR3 bases: TGCAGCGTCTCGGGTGCAGGGGGCCAAGCTGAAGCTTTCTTT. Translation: CSVSGAGGQAEAFF.

The table lists this clone with a few counts. The V call is TRBV7-2, the J call TRBJ1-1, with D unresolved. Germline lookup yields CDR1 SGHTA and CDR2 FQGNSA. V was trimmed by 5 bases and J by 3 bases, leaving 4 bases between them. The CDR3 totals 11 residues. The CDR3 here is CASSPYTEAFF. The DNA of the CDR3 is TGTGCCAGCAGCCCCTACACTGAAGCTTTCTTT.

CDR3 amino acids: CASSLEGGTEAFF. CDR3 bases: TGTGCCAGCAGCTTGGAGGGAGGGACTGAAGCTTTCTTT. The J gene is TRBJ1-1, the V gene TRBV5-8; D ambiguous. Germline V gene data show CDR1 as SGHTS and CDR2 as YDEGEE. The CDR3 contains 13 residues. Trimming removed 0 bases at V and 5 bases at J, with 8 bases between.

This sequence joins TRBV19 and TRBJ1-1; D not certain. Germline loops: CDR1 LNHDA, CDR2 SQIVND (reference sequence). V lost 7 bases to trimming and J lost 4 bases, with 19 bases between them. There are 15 residues in the CDR3. As DNA, the CDR3 is TGTGCCAGTACCCGGGGAGCCCTCCGGGGCACTGAAGCTTTCTTT. This gives the protein CASTRGALRGTEAFF.

The V gene is TRBV5-6, the J gene TRBJ2-3; TRBD1 might be the D (5 bases). Germline CDR1 is SGHDT and CDR2 is YYEEEE. Trimming shortened V by 4 bases and J by 2 bases, and 11 bases separated the two germline ends. This CDR3 spans 14 amino acids. CDR3 nucleotides: TGTGCCAGCAGCGCCCCAGGGTTCACAGATACGCAGTATTTT. Residues: CASSAPGFTDTQYF.

This clone was picked up one time. The V and J genes are TRBV9 and TRBJ2-5; TRBD1 is a possible D gene (5 bases). V was shortened by 0 bases and J by 4 bases, with 10 bases between the two germline ends. CDR1 is SGDLS and CDR2 is YYNGEE in the germline V gene. This CDR3 region has 14 residues. CDR3 loop: CASSVDVGAETQYF. As DNA, the CDR3 is TGTGCCAGCAGCGTAGACGTAGGGGCAGAGACCCAGTACTTC.

This chain joins TRBV7-7 and TRBJ1-1, with D unclear. Per the germline V gene, CDR1 is SSHAT and CDR2 is FNYEAQ (reference sequence). V lost 1 base and J lost 11, with 5 bases in between. The CDR3 totals 10 residues. The CDR3 protein is CASSLVRAFF. CDR3 in DNA: TGTGCCAGCAGCTTAGTTCGGGCTTTCTTT.

The chain uses TRBV7-2 and TRBJ2-7; D gene ambiguous. With 1 base removed from V and 2 bases from J, the gap between germline ends came to 12 bases. Germline CDR1 and CDR2: SGHTA and FQGNSA. The CDR3 spans 15 residues. CDR3 nucleotides: TGTGCCAGCAGCTTAGGGGCAGCCCGGACCTACGAGCAGTACTTC. Its protein product is CASSLGAARTYEQYF.

The chain uses TRBV5-1 and TRBJ2-1; TRBD2 agrees at 9 bases. Germline CDR1 and CDR2: SGHRS and YFSETQ. V trimming: 5 bases; J trimming: 4 bases; junction bases outside the gene matches: 4. CDR3 length: 14 amino acids. CDR3: CASSPSGVYNEQFF. CDR3 sequence (DNA): TGCGCCAGCAGTCCTAGCGGGGTATACAATGAGCAGTTCTTC.

The CDR3 nucleotides are TGTGCCAGCAGCCCGGGATTTAATGAAAAACTGTTTTTT. The encoded protein is CASSPGFNEKLFF. V gene TRBV11-2 combines with J gene TRBJ1-4; D gene ambiguous. Germline assignment: CDR1 SGHAT and CDR2 FQNNGV. The CDR3 covers 13 residues. V lost 5 bases to trimming and J lost 4 bases, with 8 bases between them.

This sequence joins TRBV6-7 and TRBJ1-5; 9 nucleotides align to TRBD1. TRBV6-7 is an open reading frame whose function is uncertain. This CDR3 is 16 amino acids long. Losses at the gene ends were 6 bases for V and 4 bases for J; bases not matched to a gene: 10. The CDR3 region has the DNA TGTGCCAGCAGGCGAAAACAGGGGGCCCTAAATCAGCCCCAGCATTTT. Translated: CASRRKQGALNQPQHF.

V is TRBV18 and J is TRBJ2-1; 11 bases align to TRBD2. CDR1 is KGHSH, CDR2 LQKENI, per germline. This CDR3 is built from 15 residues. V was pared by 2 bases and J by 7 bases, with 4 bases of the junction left unmatched. The CDR3 nucleotides are TGTGCCAGCTCACCAGCGGCTAGCGGGGGGAATGAGCAGTTCTTC. The encoded protein is CASSPAASGGNEQFF. Together with reference TRBV18 and TRBJ2-1, the CDR3 gives the full variable domain: NAGVMQNPRHLVRRRGQEARLRCSPMKGHSHVYWYRQLPEEGLKFMVYLQKENIIDESGMPKERFSAEFPKEGPSILRIQQVVRGDSAAYFCASSPAASGGNEQFFGPGTRLTVL.

This sequence joins TRBV6-6 and TRBJ1-1; weak D call: TRBD1 (5 bases). The CDR3 runs to 14 residues. Trimming removed 6 bases from V and 1 base from J, with 12 bases in between. The germline CDR1 and CDR2 sequences are MNHNY and SVGAGI (reference sequence). CDR3 residues: CASSRIGENTEAFF. The CDR3 bases are TGTGCCAGCAGCCGGATAGGGGAGAACACTGAAGCTTTCTTT.

The chain is built from TRBV28 and TRBJ2-6; the D gene is possibly TRBD2 (6 bases). This CDR3 has 15 amino acids. Trimming shortened V by 6 bases and J by 1 base, and 10 bases separated the two germline ends. CDR1 is MDHEN and CDR2 is SYDVKM in the germline V gene. The CDR3 protein is CASSPAGSGANVLTF. DNA of the CDR3: TGTGCCAGCAGCCCTGCGGGGTCTGGGGCCAACGTCCTGACTTTC.

The CDR3: CASSLRGSGTSTGYEQYF. CDR3 DNA: TGCGCCAGCAGCTTGAGGGGTAGCGGGACTTCGACGGGGTACGAGCAGTACTTC. The J gene is TRBJ2-7, the V gene TRBV5-1; 8 bases align to TRBD2. The CDR3 runs 18 residues. The V gene end was trimmed by 1 base and the J gene end by 4 bases; junction bases not matched to a gene: 16. Germline CDR1 reads SGHRS; CDR2 reads YFSETQ.

This chain joins TRBV18 and TRBJ1-4; D gene ambiguous. The germline gives CDR1 KGHSH, CDR2 LQKENI. V was cut by 3 bases and J by 5 bases, with 13 bases left in between. The CDR3 has 15 residues. CDR3 nucleotides: TGTGCCAGCTCACCTGTTTCCCCAATCAATGAAAAACTGTTTTTT. Encoded protein: CASSPVSPINEKLFF.

The chain uses TRBV6-5 and TRBJ2-7; 10 nucleotides align to TRBD1. Germline V lookup: CDR1 MNHEY, CDR2 SVGAGI. After removal of 6 bases from V and 4 bases from J, the junction contained 6 bases not matched to a gene. The CDR3 covers 14 residues. Here the CDR3 reads CASSAGTGVYEQYF. In nucleotides, the CDR3 is TGTGCCAGCAGCGCCGGGACAGGGGTGTACGAGCAGTACTTC.

This chain joins TRBV5-8 and TRBJ2-3; a possible D gene is TRBD2 (7 bases). Trimming left V 4 bases short and J 0 bases short, with 15 bases between. The CDR3 has 16 residues. CDR1 is SGHTS and CDR2 is YDEGEE in the germline V gene. The CDR3 nucleotides are TGTGCCAGCAGCCCTTGGGGAGGGACAAGCACAGATACGCAGTATTTT. Its translation is CASSPWGGTSTDTQYF.

This chain links TRBV7-9 with TRBJ2-5; 11 bases align to TRBD2. J lost 5 bases, V lost 5 bases, and 4 bases had no gene match. In germline, CDR1 is SEHNR, CDR2 FQNEAQ (reference sequence). The CDR3 covers 14 residues. CDR3 coding DNA: TGTGCCAGCAGCGTACGACTAGCGGGGGAGACCCAGTACTTC. Translating it yields CASSVRLAGETQYF. The full variable domain, with the rest looked up from reference TRBV7-9 and TRBJ2-5, is DTGVSQNPRHKITKRGQNVTFRCDPISEHNRLYWYRQTLGQGPEFLTYFQNEAQLEKSRLLSDRFSAERPKGSFSTLEIQRTEQGDSAMYLCASSVRLAGETQYFGPGTRLLVL.

The V call is TRBV6-6, the J call TRBJ1-1, with TRBD1 matching over 7 bases. Trimming at V came to 4 bases and at J to 3 bases, leaving 5 bases not matched to a gene. The CDR3 loop spans 14 amino acids. The V gene's germline CDR1 is MNHNY and CDR2 SVGAGI (reference sequence). CDR3 loop: CASSFNRGYTEAFF. CDR3 bases: TGTGCCAGCAGTTTCAACAGGGGATACACTGAAGCTTTCTTT.